This is a list of T cell receptor beta chains from one sample in a study of beta chain features in type 1 diabetes. Clones were sequenced by immunoSEQ multiplex PCR, and TCRdb holds only the in-frame ones, with some missing. Counted here are hundreds of thousands of clones, 13% occurring once; the ten biggest clones make up about 0.02%. The sequencing input was naive CD4+ T cells from blood. All receptors derive from a man aged 18 to 29 with type 1 diabetes. Each CDR3 is given with its conserved first and last residue. Each record gives: V gene, CDR3 length, CDR3 protein.

V: TRBV25-1
length: 15
CDR3: CASSDMTGAGEKLFF

V: TRBV30
length: 14
CDR3: CAWSYSGHKNIQYF

V: TRBV5-6
length: 14
CDR3: CASSWTGSTDTQYF

V: TRBV7-9
length: 14
CDR3: CASSLNRPNSPLHF

V: TRBV2
length: 13
CDR3: CASRLAAQETQYF

V: TRBV30
length: 14
CDR3: CAWSTTAGDQPQHF

V: TRBV29-1
length: 14
CDR3: CSVELQQGGTEAFF

V: TRBV12-5
length: 17
CDR3: CASGLVHNRSPPDTQYF

V: TRBV2
length: 15
CDR3: CASSERWQGLYEQYF

V: TRBV28
length: 12
CDR3: CASETGTQPQHF

V: TRBV7-2
length: 15
CDR3: CASSLGLAGSETQYF

V: TRBV2
length: 13
CDR3: CASTSRGIYEQYF

V: TRBV9
length: 16
CDR3: CASSVEEVRQNTEAFF

V: TRBV27
length: 12
CDR3: CASSPDWNEQFF

V: TRBV6-1
length: 18
CDR3: CASSETRNSEAGIYGYTF

V: TRBV7-9
length: 16
CDR3: CASSLGAGRSVQPQHF

V: TRBV29-1
length: 11
CDR3: CSVRDFYEQYF

V: TRBV11-2
length: 13
CDR3: CASSPLGSALRFF

V: TRBV5-6
length: 16
CDR3: CASSRRTVYSNQPQHF

V: TRBV29-1
length: 11
CDR3: CSVDRGTEAFF

V: TRBV5-1
length: 12
CDR3: CASSQLLDTQYF

V: TRBV29-1
length: 14
CDR3: CSVGVDSSGNTIYF